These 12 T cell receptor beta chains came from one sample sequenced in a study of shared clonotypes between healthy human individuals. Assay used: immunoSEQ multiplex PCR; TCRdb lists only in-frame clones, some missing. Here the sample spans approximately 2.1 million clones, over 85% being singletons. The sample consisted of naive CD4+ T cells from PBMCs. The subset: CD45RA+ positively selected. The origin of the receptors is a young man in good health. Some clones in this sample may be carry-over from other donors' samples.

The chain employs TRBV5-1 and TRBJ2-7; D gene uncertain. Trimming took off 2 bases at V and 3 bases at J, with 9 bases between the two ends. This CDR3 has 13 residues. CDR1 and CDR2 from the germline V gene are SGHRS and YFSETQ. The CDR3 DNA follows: TGCGCCAGCAGCTTCGAGGCTCTCTACGAGCAGTACTTC. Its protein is CASSFEALYEQYF. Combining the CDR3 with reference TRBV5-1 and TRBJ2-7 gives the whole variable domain KAGVTQTPRYLIKTRGQQVTLSCSPISGHRSVSWYQQTPGQGLQFLFEYFSETQRNKGNFPGRFSGRQFSNSRSEMNVSTLELGDSALYLCASSFEALYEQYFGPGTRLTVT.

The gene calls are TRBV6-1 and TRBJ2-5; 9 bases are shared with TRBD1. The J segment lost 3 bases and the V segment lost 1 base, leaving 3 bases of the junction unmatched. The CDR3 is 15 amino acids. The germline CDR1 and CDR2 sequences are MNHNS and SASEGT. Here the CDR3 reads CASSEDRGREETQYF. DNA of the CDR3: TGTGCCAGCAGTGAAGACAGGGGGCGAGAAGAGACCCAGTACTTC.

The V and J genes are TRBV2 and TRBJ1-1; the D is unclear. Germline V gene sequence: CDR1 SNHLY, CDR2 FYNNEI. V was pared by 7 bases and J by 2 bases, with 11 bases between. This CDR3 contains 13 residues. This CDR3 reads CASIREGNTEAFF. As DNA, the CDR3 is TGTGCCAGCATAAGGGAGGGTAACACTGAAGCTTTCTTT.

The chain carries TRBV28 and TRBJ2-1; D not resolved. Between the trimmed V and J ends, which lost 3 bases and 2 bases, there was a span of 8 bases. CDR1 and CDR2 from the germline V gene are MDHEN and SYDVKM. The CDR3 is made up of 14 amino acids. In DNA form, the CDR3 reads TGTGCCAGCAGTTTTATCGGGCCCTACAATGAGCAGTTCTTC. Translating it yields CASSFIGPYNEQFF.

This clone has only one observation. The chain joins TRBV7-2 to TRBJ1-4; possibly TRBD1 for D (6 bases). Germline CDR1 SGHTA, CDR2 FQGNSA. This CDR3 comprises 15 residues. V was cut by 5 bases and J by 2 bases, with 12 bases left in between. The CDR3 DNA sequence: TGTGCCAGCAGCCCGACGACAGGCACTAATGAAAAACTGTTTTTT. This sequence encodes CASSPTTGTNEKLFF.

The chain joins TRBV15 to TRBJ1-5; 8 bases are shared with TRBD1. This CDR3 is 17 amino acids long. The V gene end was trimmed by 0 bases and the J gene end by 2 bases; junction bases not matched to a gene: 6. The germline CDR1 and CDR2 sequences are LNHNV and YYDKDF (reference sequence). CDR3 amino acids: CATSRDSGGAGNQPQHF. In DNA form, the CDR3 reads TGTGCCACCAGCAGAGATTCAGGGGGCGCTGGCAATCAGCCCCAGCATTTT.

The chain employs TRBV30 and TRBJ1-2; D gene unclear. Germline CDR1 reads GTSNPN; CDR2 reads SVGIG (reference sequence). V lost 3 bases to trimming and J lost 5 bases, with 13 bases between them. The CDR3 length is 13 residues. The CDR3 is CAWRHYSGYGYTF. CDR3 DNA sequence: TGTGCCTGGAGGCACTACTCGGGATATGGCTACACCTTC.

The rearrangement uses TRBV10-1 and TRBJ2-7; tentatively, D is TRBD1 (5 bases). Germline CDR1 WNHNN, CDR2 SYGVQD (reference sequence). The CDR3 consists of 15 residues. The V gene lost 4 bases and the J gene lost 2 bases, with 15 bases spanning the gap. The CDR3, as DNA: TGCGCCAGCAGTGCGTCTCAGGGTGGGACCTACGAGCAGTACTTC. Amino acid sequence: CASSASQGGTYEQYF.

CDR3 protein: CASSQDITDTQYF. DNA for the CDR3: TGCGCCAGCAGCCAAGATATCACAGATACGCAGTATTTT. This chain uses TRBV4-3 with TRBJ2-3; no clear D. Trimming left V 0 bases short and J 2 bases short, with 3 bases between. The V gene's germline CDR1 is LGHNA and CDR2 YSLEER. The CDR3 has 13 residues.

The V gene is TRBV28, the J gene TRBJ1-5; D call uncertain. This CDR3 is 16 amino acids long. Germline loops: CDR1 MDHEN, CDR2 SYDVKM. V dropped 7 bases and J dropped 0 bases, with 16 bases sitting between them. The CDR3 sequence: CASTRFGPGSNQPQHF. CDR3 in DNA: TGTGCCAGCACCCGGTTCGGGCCAGGTAGCAATCAGCCCCAGCATTTT.

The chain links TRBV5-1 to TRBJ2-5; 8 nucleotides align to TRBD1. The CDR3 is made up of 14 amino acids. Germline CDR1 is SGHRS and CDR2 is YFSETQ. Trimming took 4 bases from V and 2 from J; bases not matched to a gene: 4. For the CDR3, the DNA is TGCGCCAGCAGCAACCAGGGGGCACAAGAGACCCAGTACTTC. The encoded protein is CASSNQGAQETQYF.

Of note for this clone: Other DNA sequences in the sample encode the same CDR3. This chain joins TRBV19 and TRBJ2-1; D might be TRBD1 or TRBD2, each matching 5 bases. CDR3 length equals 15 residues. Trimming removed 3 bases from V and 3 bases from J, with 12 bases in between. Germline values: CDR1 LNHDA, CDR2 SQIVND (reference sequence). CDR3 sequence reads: CASSIAGTNYNEQFF. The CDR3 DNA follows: TGTGCCAGTAGTATTGCCGGGACCAACTACAATGAGCAGTTCTTC. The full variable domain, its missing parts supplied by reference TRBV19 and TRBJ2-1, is DGGITQSPKYLFRKEGQNVTLSCEQNLNHDAMYWYRQDPGQGLRLIYYSQIVNDFQKGDIAEGYSVSREKKESFPLTVTSAQKNPTAFYLCASSIAGTNYNEQFFGPGTRLTVL.